This T cell receptor (beta chain) stems from a study of shared clonotypes between healthy human individuals. Positive CCR7 selection of CD45RO-negative cells yielded the naive CD8 cells, and terminally differentiated effector memory CD45RA+ cells were excluded. Some clones are missing from TCRdb's copy, which holds only in-frame ones; the method was immunoSEQ multiplex PCR. Among some 1,900,000 clones listed, about 95% were seen once. Per germline, CDR1 MDHEN and CDR2 SYDVKM. The CDR3 consists of 14 residues. V shed 4 bases and J 2 bases; nucleotides not matched to a gene: 1. The specimen sequenced was naive CD8+ T cells sorted from blood. The V gene is TRBV28, the J gene TRBJ2-2, with TRBD2 matching 7 bases. The sequence derives from a man between 18 and 29 years old in good health. The CDR3 region is CASSWDYNTGELFF. CDR3 DNA: TGTGCCAGCAGTTGGGACTACAACACCGGGGAGCTGTTTTTT.